The T cell receptor beta chain under discussion was sequenced for a study of shared clonotypes between healthy human individuals. Generated by immunoSEQ multiplex PCR, the TCRdb table keeps only in-frame clones and is missing some. Here the sample spans under 2.5 million clones, 85% to 95% being singletons. Per germline, CDR1 MNHNY and CDR2 SVGAGI (reference sequence). The CDR3 runs 15 residues. V lost 7 bases to trimming and J lost 6 bases; unmatched junction nucleotides: 11. This clone was seen once. The receptor comes from a man aged 18 to 35 in good health. Some clones in this sample may be carry-over from other donors' samples. The sample consisted of naive CD4+ T cells from PBMCs. Subset in this sample: CD45RA+ positively selected. This chain links TRBV6-6 with TRBJ1-1; 10 bases align to TRBD1. CDR3 in DNA: TGTGCCAGCACCCTTACTAGACAGGGGGCGGCTGAAGCTTTCTTT. Translated, it gives CASTLTRQGAAEAFF.